This T cell receptor beta chain was documented in a study of shared clonotypes between healthy human individuals. Background on the study: Each donor's CD4 naive and CD4 memory cells filled three plates apiece, CD8 naive two, and CD8 memory one.

Concerning this clone itself: What it binds is unknown.

CD45RO-negative CD8 cells positively selected for CCR7 made up the naive population, which excluded terminally differentiated effector memory CD45RA+ cells. V was clipped by 0 bases and J by 2 bases; unmatched bases: 7. Germline V gene lookup returns CDR1 SGHRS and CDR2 YFSETQ. CDR3 size: 18 residues. Regarding the study as a whole: It was observed that roughly 5.5% of naive CD4 clonotypes were shared across several donors. Lower generation probabilities were found for non-shared clonotypes than for those shared by all four donors.

Profiled with immunoSEQ multiplex PCR; TCRdb holds only in-frame clones, not every one. The data hold around 2,000,000 clones, with 85% to 95% observed a single time. V gene TRBV5-1 combines with J gene TRBJ2-1; TRBD2 matches at 11 bases. The receptor was isolated from a man between 18 and 35 years old in good health. Some clones in this sample may be carry-over from other donors' samples. Material: naive CD8+ T cells from PBMCs. CDR3 nucleotides: TGCGCCAGCAGCTTGGGCCTAGCGGGAGGTCCCACCTACAATGAGCAGTTCTTC. Translation gives CASSLGLAGGPTYNEQFF.